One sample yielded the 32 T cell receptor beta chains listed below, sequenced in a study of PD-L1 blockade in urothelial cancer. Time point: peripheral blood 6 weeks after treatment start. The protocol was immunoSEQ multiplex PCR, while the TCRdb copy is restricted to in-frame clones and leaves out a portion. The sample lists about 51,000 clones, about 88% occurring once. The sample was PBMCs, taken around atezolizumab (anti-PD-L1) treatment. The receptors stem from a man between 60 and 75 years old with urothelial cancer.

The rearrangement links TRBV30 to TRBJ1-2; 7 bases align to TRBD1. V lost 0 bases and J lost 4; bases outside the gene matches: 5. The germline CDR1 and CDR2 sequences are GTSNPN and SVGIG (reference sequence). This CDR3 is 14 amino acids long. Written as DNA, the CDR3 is TGTGCCTGGAGTGTATCGTCAGGGGGCTATGGCTACACCTTC. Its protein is CAWSVSSGGYGYTF.

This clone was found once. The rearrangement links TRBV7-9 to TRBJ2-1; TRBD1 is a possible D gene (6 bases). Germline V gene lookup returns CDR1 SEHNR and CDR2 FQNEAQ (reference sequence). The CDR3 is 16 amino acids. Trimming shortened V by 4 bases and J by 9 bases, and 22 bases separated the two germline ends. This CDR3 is CASSSGTGTILVEQFF. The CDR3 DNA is TGTGCCAGCAGCTCCGGAACCGGGACAATTCTCGTTGAGCAGTTCTTC. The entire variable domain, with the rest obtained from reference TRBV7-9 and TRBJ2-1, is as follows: DTGVSQNPRHKITKRGQNVTFRCDPISEHNRLYWYRQTLGQGPEFLTYFQNEAQLEKSRLLSDRFSAERPKGSFSTLEIQRTEQGDSAMYLCASSSGTGTILVEQFFGPGTRLTVL.

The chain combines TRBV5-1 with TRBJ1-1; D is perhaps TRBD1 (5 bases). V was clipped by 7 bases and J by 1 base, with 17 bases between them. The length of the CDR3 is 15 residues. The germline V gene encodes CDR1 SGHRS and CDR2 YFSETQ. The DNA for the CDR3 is TGCGCCAGCGACTTGGGGGGAGGGACGAACACTGAAGCTTTCTTT. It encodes CASDLGGGTNTEAFF.

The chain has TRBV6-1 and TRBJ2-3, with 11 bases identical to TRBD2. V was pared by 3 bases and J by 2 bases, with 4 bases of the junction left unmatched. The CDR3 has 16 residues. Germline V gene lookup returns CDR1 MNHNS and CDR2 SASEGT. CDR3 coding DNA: TGTGCCAGCAGTGATAGCGGGGGGGTTATCACAGATACGCAGTATTTT. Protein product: CASSDSGGVITDTQYF.

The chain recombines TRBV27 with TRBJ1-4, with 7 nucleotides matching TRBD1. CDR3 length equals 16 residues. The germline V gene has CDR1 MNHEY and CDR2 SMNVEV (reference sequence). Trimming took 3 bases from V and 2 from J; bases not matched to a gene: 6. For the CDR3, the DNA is TGTGCCAGCAGTTTTCAGGGGGTAGCGACTAATGAAAAACTGTTTTTT. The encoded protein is CASSFQGVATNEKLFF.

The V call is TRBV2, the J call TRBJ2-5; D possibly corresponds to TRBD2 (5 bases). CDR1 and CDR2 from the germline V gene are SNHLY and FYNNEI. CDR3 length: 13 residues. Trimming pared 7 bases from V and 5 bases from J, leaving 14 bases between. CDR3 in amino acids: CASKVEARETQYF. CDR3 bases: TGTGCCAGCAAAGTGGAGGCGAGGGAGACCCAGTACTTC. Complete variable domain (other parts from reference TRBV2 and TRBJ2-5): EPEVTQTPSHQVTQMGQEVILRCVPISNHLYFYWYRQILGQKVEFLVSFYNNEISEKSEIFDDQFSVERPDGSNFTLKIRSTKLEDSAMYFCASKVEARETQYFGPGTRLLVL.

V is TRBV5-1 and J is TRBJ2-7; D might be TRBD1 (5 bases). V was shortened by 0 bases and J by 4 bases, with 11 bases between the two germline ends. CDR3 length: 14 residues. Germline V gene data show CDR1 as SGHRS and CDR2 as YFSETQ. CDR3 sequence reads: CASSLDRKGYEQYF. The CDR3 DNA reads TGCGCCAGCAGCTTGGACCGAAAGGGGTACGAGCAGTACTTC.

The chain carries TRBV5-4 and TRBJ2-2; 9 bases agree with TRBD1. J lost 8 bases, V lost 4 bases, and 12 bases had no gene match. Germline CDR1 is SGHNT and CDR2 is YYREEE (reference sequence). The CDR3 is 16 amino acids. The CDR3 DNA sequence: TGTGCCAGCAGCCGGGGGACAGGGATGATGGTAGGGGAGCTGTTTTTT. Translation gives CASSRGTGMMVGELFF.

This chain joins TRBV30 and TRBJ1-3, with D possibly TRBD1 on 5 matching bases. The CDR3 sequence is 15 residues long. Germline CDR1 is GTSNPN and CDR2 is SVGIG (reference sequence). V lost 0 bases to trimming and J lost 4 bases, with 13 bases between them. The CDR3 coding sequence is TGTGCCTGGAGTGTACGAGGGACTCAAGGAAACACCATATATTTT. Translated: CAWSVRGTQGNTIYF.

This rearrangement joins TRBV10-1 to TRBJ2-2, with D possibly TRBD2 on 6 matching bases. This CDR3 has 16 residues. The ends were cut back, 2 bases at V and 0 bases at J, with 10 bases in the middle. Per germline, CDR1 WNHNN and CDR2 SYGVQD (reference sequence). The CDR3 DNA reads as TGCGCCAGCAGTGAGAGGAGGGACCCGAACACCGGGGAGCTGTTTTTT. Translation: CASSERRDPNTGELFF.

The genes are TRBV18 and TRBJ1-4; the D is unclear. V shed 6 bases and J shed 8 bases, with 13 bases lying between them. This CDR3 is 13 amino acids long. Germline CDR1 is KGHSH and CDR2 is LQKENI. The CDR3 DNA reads TGTGCCAGCTCCCGGGGTGCTGGCGAAAAACTGTTTTTT. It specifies CASSRGAGEKLFF.

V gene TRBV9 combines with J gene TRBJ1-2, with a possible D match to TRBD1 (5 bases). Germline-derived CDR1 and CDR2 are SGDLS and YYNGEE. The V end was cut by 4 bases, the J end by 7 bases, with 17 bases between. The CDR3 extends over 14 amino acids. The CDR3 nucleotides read TGTGCCAGCAGCTTAAGGCTGGGGGAGGCTGGCTACACCTTC. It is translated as CASSLRLGEAGYTF.

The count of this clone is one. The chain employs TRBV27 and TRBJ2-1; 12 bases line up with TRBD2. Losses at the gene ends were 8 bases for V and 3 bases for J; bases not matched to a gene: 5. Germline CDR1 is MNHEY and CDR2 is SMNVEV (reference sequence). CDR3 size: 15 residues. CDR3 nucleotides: TGTGCCAGCTTTCCTAGCGGGAGGGACTACAATGAGCAGTTCTTC. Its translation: CASFPSGRDYNEQFF.

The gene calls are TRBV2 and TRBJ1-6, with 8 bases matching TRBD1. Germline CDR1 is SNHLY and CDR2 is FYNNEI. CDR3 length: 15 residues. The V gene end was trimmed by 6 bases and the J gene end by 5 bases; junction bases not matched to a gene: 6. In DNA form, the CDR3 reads TGTGCCAGCAGACGGGACAGGATCGATAATTCACCCCTCCACTTT. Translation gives CASRRDRIDNSPLHF.

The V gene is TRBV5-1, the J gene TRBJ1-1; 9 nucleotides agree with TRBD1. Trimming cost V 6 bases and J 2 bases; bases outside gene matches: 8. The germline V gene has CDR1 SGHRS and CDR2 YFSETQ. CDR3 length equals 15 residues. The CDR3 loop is CASTLTGGVNTEAFF. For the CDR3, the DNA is TGCGCCAGCACCTTAACAGGGGGCGTAAACACTGAAGCTTTCTTT.

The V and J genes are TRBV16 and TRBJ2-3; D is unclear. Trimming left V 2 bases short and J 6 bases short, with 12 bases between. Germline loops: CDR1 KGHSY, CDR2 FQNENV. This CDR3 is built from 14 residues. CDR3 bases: TGTGCCAGCAGCCAAAGCCCTACCGGGGATACGCAGTATTTT. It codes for CASSQSPTGDTQYF.

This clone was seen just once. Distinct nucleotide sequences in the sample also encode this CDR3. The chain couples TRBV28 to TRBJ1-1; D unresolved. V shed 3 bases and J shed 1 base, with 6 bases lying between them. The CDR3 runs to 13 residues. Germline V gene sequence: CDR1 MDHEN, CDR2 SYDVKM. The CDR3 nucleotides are TGTGCCAGCAGTTTGGGAGGGAACACTGAAGCTTTCTTT. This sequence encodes CASSLGGNTEAFF.

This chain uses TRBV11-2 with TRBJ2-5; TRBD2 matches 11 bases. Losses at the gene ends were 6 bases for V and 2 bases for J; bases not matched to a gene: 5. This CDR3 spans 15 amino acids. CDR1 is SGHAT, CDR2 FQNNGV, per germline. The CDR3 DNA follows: TGTGCCAGCAGAATAGCTAGCGGGGGGCAAGAGACCCAGTACTTC. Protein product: CASRIASGGQETQYF.

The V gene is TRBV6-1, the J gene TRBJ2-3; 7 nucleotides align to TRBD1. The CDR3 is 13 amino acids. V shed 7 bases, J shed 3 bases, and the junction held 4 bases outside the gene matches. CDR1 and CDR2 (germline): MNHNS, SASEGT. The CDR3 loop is CASNRGRTDTQYF. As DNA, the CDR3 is TGTGCCAGCAATAGGGGGCGAACAGATACGCAGTATTTT.

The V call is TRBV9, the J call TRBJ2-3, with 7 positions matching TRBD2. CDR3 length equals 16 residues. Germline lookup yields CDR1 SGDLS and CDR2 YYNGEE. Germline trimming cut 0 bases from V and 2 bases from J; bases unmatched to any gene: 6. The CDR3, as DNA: TGTGCCAGCAGCGTAGCTCTCGGGGGGTTCACAGATACGCAGTATTTT. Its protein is CASSVALGGFTDTQYF.

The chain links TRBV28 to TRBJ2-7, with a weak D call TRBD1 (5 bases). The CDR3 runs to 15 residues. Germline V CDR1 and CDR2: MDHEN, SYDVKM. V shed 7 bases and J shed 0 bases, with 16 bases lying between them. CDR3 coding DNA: TGTGCCAGCACCTCTGGGAAAGGGGCCTCCTACGAGCAGTACTTC. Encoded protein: CASTSGKGASYEQYF.

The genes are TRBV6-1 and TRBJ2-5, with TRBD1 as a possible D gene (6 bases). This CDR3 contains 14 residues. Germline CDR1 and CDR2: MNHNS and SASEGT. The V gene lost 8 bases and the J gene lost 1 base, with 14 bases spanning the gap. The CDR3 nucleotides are TGTGCCAGCTGTAGACAGGCCGGCCAAGAGACCCAGTACTTC. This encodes CASCRQAGQETQYF.

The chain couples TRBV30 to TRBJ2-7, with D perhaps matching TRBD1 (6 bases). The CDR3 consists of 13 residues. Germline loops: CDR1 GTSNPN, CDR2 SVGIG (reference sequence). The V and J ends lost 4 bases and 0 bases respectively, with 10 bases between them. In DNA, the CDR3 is TGTGCCTGGACAGGGGTAACCTCCTACGAGCAGTACTTC. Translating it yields CAWTGVTSYEQYF.

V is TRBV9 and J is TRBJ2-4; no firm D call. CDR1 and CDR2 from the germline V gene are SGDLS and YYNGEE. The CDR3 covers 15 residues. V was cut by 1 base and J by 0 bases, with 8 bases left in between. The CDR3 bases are TGTGCCAGCAGCGTATTACCCGGAGCCAAAAACATTCAGTACTTC. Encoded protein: CASSVLPGAKNIQYF.

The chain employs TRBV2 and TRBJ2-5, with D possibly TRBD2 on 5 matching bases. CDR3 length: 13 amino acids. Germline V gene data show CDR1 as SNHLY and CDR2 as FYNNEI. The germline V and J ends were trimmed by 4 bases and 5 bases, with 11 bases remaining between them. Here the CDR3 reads CASSGSQRETQYF. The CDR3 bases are TGTGCCAGCAGTGGGTCTCAGCGGGAGACCCAGTACTTC.

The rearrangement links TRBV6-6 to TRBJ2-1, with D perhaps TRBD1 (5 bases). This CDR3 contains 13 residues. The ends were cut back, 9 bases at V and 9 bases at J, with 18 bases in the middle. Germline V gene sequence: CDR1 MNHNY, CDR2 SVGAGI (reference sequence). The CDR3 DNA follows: TGTGCCAGTTGGGGCCTCGACTTAAGTGAGCAGTTCTTC. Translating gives CASWGLDLSEQFF.

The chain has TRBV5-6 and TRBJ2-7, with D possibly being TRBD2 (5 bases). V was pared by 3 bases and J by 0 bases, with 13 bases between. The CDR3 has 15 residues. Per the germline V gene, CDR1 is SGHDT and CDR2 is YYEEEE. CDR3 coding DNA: TGTGCCAGCAGCTCGGACTCGCAACTCTCCTACGAGCAGTACTTC. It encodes CASSSDSQLSYEQYF.

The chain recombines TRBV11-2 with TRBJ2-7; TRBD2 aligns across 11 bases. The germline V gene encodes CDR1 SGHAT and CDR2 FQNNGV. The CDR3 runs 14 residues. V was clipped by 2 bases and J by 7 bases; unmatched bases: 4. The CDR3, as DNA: TGTGCCAGCAGCTTAACTAGCGGGAGAGGTGAGCAGTACTTC. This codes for CASSLTSGRGEQYF. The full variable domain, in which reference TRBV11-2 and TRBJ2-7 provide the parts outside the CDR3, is EAGVAQSPRYKIIEKRQSVAFWCNPISGHATLYWYQQILGQGPKLLIQFQNNGVVDDSQLPKDRFSAERLKGVDSTLKIQPAKLEDSAVYLCASSLTSGRGEQYFGPGTRLTVT.

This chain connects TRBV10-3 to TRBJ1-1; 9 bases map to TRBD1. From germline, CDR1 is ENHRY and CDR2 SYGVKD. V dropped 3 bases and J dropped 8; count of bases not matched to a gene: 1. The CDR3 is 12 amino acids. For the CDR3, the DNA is TGTGCCATCAGTGACGGGACAGGGGAAGCTTTCTTT. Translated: CAISDGTGEAFF.

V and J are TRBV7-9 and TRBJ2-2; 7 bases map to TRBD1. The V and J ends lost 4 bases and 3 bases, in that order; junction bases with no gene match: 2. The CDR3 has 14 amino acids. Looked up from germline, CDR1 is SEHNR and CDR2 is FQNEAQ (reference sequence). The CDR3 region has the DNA TGTGCCAGCAGCTCCGGGACAGACACCGGGGAGCTGTTTTTT. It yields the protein CASSSGTDTGELFF.

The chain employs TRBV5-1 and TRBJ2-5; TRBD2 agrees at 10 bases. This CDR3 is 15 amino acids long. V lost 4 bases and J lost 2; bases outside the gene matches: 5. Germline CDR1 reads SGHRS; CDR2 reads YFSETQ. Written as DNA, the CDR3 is TGCGCCAGCAGCCCGGCTAGCGGGGGACAAGAGACCCAGTACTTC. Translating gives CASSPASGGQETQYF. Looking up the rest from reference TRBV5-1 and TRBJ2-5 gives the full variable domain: KAGVTQTPRYLIKTRGQQVTLSCSPISGHRSVSWYQQTPGQGLQFLFEYFSETQRNKGNFPGRFSGRQFSNSRSEMNVSTLELGDSALYLCASSPASGGQETQYFGPGTRLLVL.

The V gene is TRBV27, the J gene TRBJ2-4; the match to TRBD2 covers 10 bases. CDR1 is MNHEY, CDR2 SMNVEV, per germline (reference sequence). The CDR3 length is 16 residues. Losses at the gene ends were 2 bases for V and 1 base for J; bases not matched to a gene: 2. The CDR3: CASSLLSGGAKNIQYF. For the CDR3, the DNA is TGTGCCAGCAGTTTACTTAGCGGGGGGGCCAAAAACATTCAGTACTTC.